Below, 15 T cell receptor beta chains from the same sample are listed, as sequenced in a study of shared clonotypes between healthy human individuals. Some clones are missing from TCRdb's copy, which holds only in-frame ones; the method was immunoSEQ multiplex PCR. Of 1,400,000 or so clones listed, less than 99% are singletons. Material for sequencing was naive CD4+ T cells sorted from blood. As for subset: CD45RA+ positively selected. The receptors stem from a man younger than 40 in good health.

This clone was counted once. V gene TRBV5-1 combines with J gene TRBJ2-7, with D perhaps assigned TRBD1 or TRBD2 (6 bases each). The CDR3 covers 13 residues. Germline loops: CDR1 SGHRS, CDR2 YFSETQ. Trimming took off 7 bases at V and 3 bases at J, with 14 bases between the two ends. CDR3 in amino acids: CASGGGRGYEQYF. DNA of the CDR3: TGCGCCAGCGGGGGCGGGCGGGGCTACGAGCAGTACTTC.

CDR3 region: CASSYNSYEQYF. The CDR3 nucleotides read TGTGCCAGCAGTTACAACAGCTACGAGCAGTACTTC. J is TRBJ2-7 and V is TRBV28, with unresolved D. The V end was cut by 4 bases, the J end by 3 bases, with 7 bases between. CDR3 length: 12 residues. The germline gives CDR1 MDHEN, CDR2 SYDVKM.

The chain uses TRBV30 and TRBJ1-1; D gene uncertain. The germline gives CDR1 GTSNPN, CDR2 SVGIG (reference sequence). The V and J ends lost 2 bases and 7 bases respectively, with 8 bases between them. The CDR3 sequence is 11 residues long. CDR3 sequence reads: CAWSTQVEAFF. For the CDR3, the DNA is TGTGCCTGGAGTACGCAGGTTGAAGCTTTCTTT.

The chain carries TRBV4-2 and TRBJ2-1; weak D call: TRBD1 (5 bases). V shed 1 base and J shed 7 bases, with 14 bases lying between them. CDR3 length equals 15 residues. The germline V gene has CDR1 LGHNA and CDR2 YNFKEQ. CDR3: CASSQGGRLENEQFF. CDR3 DNA sequence: TGTGCCAGCAGCCAAGGGGGCCGGCTGGAGAATGAGCAGTTCTTC.

This clone was counted a few times. The sample contains more than one DNA sequence encoding this CDR3. The chain uses TRBV5-1 and TRBJ1-5; D not resolved. Per the germline V gene, CDR1 is SGHRS and CDR2 is YFSETQ. The CDR3 extends over 13 amino acids. V was trimmed by 4 bases and J by 0 bases, leaving 5 bases between them. The DNA for the CDR3 is TGCGCCAGCAGCAGGGATAGCAATCAGCCCCAGCATTTT. It specifies CASSRDSNQPQHF.

The chain is built from TRBV5-1 and TRBJ2-7, with TRBD2 identical over 7 bases. In germline, CDR1 is SGHRS, CDR2 YFSETQ. The CDR3 length is 14 residues. Trimming removed 2 bases from V and 6 bases from J; junction bases left unmatched: 8. The chain's CDR3 is CASSFRGEGIEQYF. The CDR3 DNA sequence: TGCGCCAGCAGCTTCCGCGGGGAGGGTATCGAGCAGTACTTC.

Worth noting for this clone: This clone may be a read error of a much larger clone one base away. This sample includes further DNA sequences coding for the same CDR3. The V and J genes are TRBV18 and TRBJ2-7; D is undetermined. This CDR3 spans 13 amino acids. Germline CDR1 is KGHSH and CDR2 is LQKENI. V lost 0 bases, J lost 2 bases, and 5 bases lay in between. Here the CDR3 DNA reads TGTGCCAGCTCACCACCGAGCACCTACGAGCAGTACTTC. Translated: CASSPPSTYEQYF.

This sequence joins TRBV11-1 and TRBJ2-5; D gene uncertain. V dropped 2 bases and J dropped 0 bases, with 16 bases sitting between them. The CDR3 runs 17 residues. Looked up from germline, CDR1 is SGHAT and CDR2 is FQDESV (reference sequence). The CDR3 nucleotides are TGTGCCAGCAGCTTATGGTCATCGGTGAAGTACCAAGAGACCCAGTACTTC. Translating gives CASSLWSSVKYQETQYF.

V usage is TRBV9 and J usage is TRBJ2-3; D is ambiguous. Trimming removed 6 bases from V and 6 bases from J, with 8 bases in between. The germline V gene encodes CDR1 SGDLS and CDR2 YYNGEE. The CDR3 spans 11 residues. CDR3 nucleotides: TGTGCCAGCAAAAAGGCCGATACGCAGTATTTT. It is translated as CASKKADTQYF.

The chain is built from TRBV18 and TRBJ1-1; tentative D call: TRBD1 (6 bases). The CDR3 consists of 14 residues. Germline assignment: CDR1 KGHSH and CDR2 LQKENI. V dropped 3 bases and J dropped 5 bases, with 13 bases sitting between them. CDR3 nucleotide sequence: TGTGCCAGCTCACCCTCTACAGGGTTGACTGAAGCTTTCTTT. Its protein product is CASSPSTGLTEAFF.

The chain employs TRBV19 and TRBJ2-2; D not certain. Germline CDR1 and CDR2: LNHDA and SQIVND (reference sequence). The CDR3 loop spans 14 amino acids. V lost 5 bases to trimming and J lost 2 bases, with 9 bases between them. The CDR3: CASSEAVNTGELFF. DNA for the CDR3: TGTGCCAGTAGTGAGGCAGTCAACACCGGGGAGCTGTTTTTT.

V gene TRBV5-1 combines with J gene TRBJ1-5, with a tentative D call TRBD1 (5 bases). V was clipped by 0 bases and J by 2 bases, with 9 bases between them. Germline V gene sequence: CDR1 SGHRS, CDR2 YFSETQ. The CDR3 loop spans 15 amino acids. The CDR3 DNA reads TGCGCCAGCAGCTTGGTAGGGGATGGCAATCAGCCCCAGCATTTT. Translated: CASSLVGDGNQPQHF.

The chain uses TRBV7-2 and TRBJ2-5; weak D call: TRBD1 (5 bases). Trimming took 6 bases from V and 5 from J, leaving 10 bases between them. The CDR3 has 12 residues. Germline CDR1 SGHTA, CDR2 FQGNSA. Written as DNA, the CDR3 is TGTGCCAGCAGTCTCAGGGCGGAGACCCAGTACTTC. Translated, it gives CASSLRAETQYF.

The chain carries TRBV29-1 and TRBJ2-1, with D possibly TRBD2 on 6 matching bases. This CDR3 is built from 15 residues. V lost 7 bases and J 3 bases, leaving 19 bases between the germline ends. Germline V gives CDR1 SQVTM, CDR2 ANQGSEA. The CDR3 is CSARRGTRDYNEQFF. In DNA, the CDR3 is TGCAGCGCCCGGAGGGGTACCCGGGACTACAATGAGCAGTTCTTC.

V and J are TRBV7-8 and TRBJ2-2; no firm D call. The V gene lost 7 bases and the J gene lost 2 bases, with 14 bases spanning the gap. This CDR3 contains 15 residues. Germline CDR1 reads SGHVS; CDR2 reads FQNEAQ. In nucleotides, the CDR3 is TGTGCCAGCATCCCTCGGTCTCACAACACCGGGGAGCTGTTTTTT. Amino acid sequence: CASIPRSHNTGELFF.